The next 27 T cell receptor beta chains were all read from a single sample in a study of early stage breast cancer tumors. The assay was immunoSEQ multiplex PCR, and TCRdb's table has in-frame clones only and misses some. The profile shows around 30,000 clones, roughly four fifths of them singletons. The sample comprised breast tumor tissue. Receptors were obtained from a person aged 30-39 years with breast cancer.

The genes are TRBV30 and TRBJ1-2; D gene ambiguous. The CDR3 runs 13 residues. Germline CDR1 GTSNPN, CDR2 SVGIG (reference sequence). The V gene lost 4 bases and the J gene lost 8 bases, with 17 bases spanning the gap. The CDR3 sequence: CAWTPRGVLGYTF. CDR3 sequence (DNA): TGTGCCTGGACCCCCCGTGGGGTTCTCGGCTACACCTTC.

The CDR3 loop reads CASLGVGGSRSYEQYF. CDR3 coding DNA: TGTGCCAGCTTAGGGGTCGGGGGGAGCCGCTCCTACGAGCAGTACTTC. The chain carries TRBV28 and TRBJ2-7, with 7 bases matching TRBD2. The length of the CDR3 is 16 residues. Germline V gene sequence: CDR1 MDHEN, CDR2 SYDVKM. Trimming cost V 8 bases and J 0 bases; bases outside gene matches: 13.

CDR3 nucleotide sequence: TGCGCCAGCAGCCAAGAAGGCAGGGGGCTTAGGGAAAAACTGTTTTTT. The encoded protein is CASSQEGRGLREKLFF. The chain combines TRBV4-1 with TRBJ1-4, with TRBD1 matching over 8 bases. The CDR3 contains 16 residues. The germline CDR1 and CDR2 sequences are MGHRA and YSYEKL. After removal of 0 bases from V and 8 bases from J, the junction contained 8 bases not matched to a gene.

Points on this clone: One end of the junction varies from germline; a read error may be responsible. The V gene is TRBV29-1, the J gene TRBJ2-7; 10 bases map to TRBD1. Germline assignment: CDR1 SQVTM and CDR2 ANQGSEA. This CDR3 is built from 13 residues. DNA for the CDR3: TGCAGCGTAGAAGGGACAGGGGCCTACGAGCAGTACTTC. Amino acids: CSVEGTGAYEQYF.

V gene TRBV7-2 combines with J gene TRBJ2-7, with no clear D. The germline V and J ends were trimmed by 0 bases and 1 base, with 7 bases remaining between them. Germline CDR1 SGHTA, CDR2 FQGNSA. There are 14 residues in the CDR3. CDR3 sequence reads: CASSLAPGSYEQYF. CDR3 DNA sequence: TGTGCCAGCAGCTTAGCTCCCGGATCCTACGAGCAGTACTTC.

The CDR3 nucleotides are TGTGCCAGCAGCTTACAGGGTTACACTGAAGCTTTCTTT. Translation gives CASSLQGYTEAFF. The chain combines TRBV7-2 with TRBJ1-1, with D perhaps TRBD1 (5 bases). CDR1 is SGHTA and CDR2 is FQGNSA in the germline V gene. V was cut by 2 bases and J by 3 bases, with 7 bases left in between. This CDR3 has 13 residues.

This clone appeared a single time. At one end the junction does not follow the germline gene, possibly because of a read error. V usage is TRBV5-1 and J usage is TRBJ2-2; no definite D call. The germline gives CDR1 SGHRS, CDR2 YFSETQ. The CDR3 is 13 residues long. CDR3 region: CASSLENIGELFF. The CDR3 DNA is TGCGCCAGCAGCTTGGAGAACATCGGGGAGCTGTTTTTT. Combining the CDR3 with reference TRBV5-1 and TRBJ2-2 gives the whole variable domain KAGVTQTPRYLIKTRGQQVTLSCSPISGHRSVSWYQQTPGQGLQFLFEYFSETQRNKGNFPGRFSGRQFSNSRSEMNVSTLELGDSALYLCASSLENIGELFFGEGSRLTVL.

This clone was seen a few times. This chain joins TRBV10-2 and TRBJ2-7; 9 nucleotides match TRBD2. Germline V lookup: CDR1 WSHSY, CDR2 SAAADI. V gave up 4 bases and J gave up 0 bases; unmatched junction bases: 1. The CDR3 covers 14 residues. The chain's CDR3 is CASSGTSASYEQYF. The CDR3 region has the DNA TGCGCCAGCAGTGGGACTAGCGCCTCCTACGAGCAGTACTTC.

This chain connects TRBV7-9 to TRBJ2-7, with 9 bases identical to TRBD1. With 8 bases clipped from V and 7 bases from J, the junction kept 9 bases outside the gene matches. This CDR3 is 13 amino acids long. Germline V lookup: CDR1 SEHNR, CDR2 FQNEAQ (reference sequence). CDR3 DNA sequence: TGTGCCAGCGGCAGGACAGGGGTTGGTGAGCAGTACTTC. This translates into CASGRTGVGEQYF.

Here the CDR3 DNA reads TGTGCCAGCAGTGAATTAGGGACTGGAAGAAATGAGCAGTTCTTC. Protein: CASSELGTGRNEQFF. The chain recombines TRBV2 with TRBJ2-1; tentatively, D is TRBD2 (6 bases). The germline V and J ends were trimmed by 2 bases and 7 bases, with 15 bases remaining between them. Germline assignment: CDR1 SNHLY and CDR2 FYNNEI. This CDR3 spans 15 amino acids.

This clone has just one count. The chain carries TRBV4-2 and TRBJ1-5; D unclear. The CDR3 is 14 residues long. Trimming took 1 base from V and 2 from J, leaving 6 bases between them. Germline V gene lookup returns CDR1 LGHNA and CDR2 YNFKEQ. The DNA of the CDR3 is TGTGCCAGCAGCCAAGTTTCGGGCAATCAGCCCCAGCATTTT. It is translated as CASSQVSGNQPQHF.

The chain couples TRBV5-5 to TRBJ1-3; D is undetermined. CDR1 and CDR2 from the germline V gene are SGHKS and YYEKEE (reference sequence). The V end was cut by 4 bases, the J end by 4 bases, with 9 bases between. CDR3 length equals 13 residues. CDR3 DNA: TGTGCCAGCAGCCCCGGTACAGGAAACACCATATATTTT. Translated: CASSPGTGNTIYF.

Of note for this clone: In the same sample, other DNA sequences code for this CDR3. The V gene is TRBV7-2, the J gene TRBJ2-3; 9 nucleotides agree with TRBD2. The V and J ends lost 5 bases and 3 bases, in that order; junction bases with no gene match: 6. Germline V lookup: CDR1 SGHTA, CDR2 FQGNSA. The CDR3 spans 15 residues. The CDR3, as DNA: TGTGCCAGCAGCCTTAGCGGGAGAACAACAGATACGCAGTATTTT. Translated, it gives CASSLSGRTTDTQYF.

This clone was picked up a small number of times. This sequence joins TRBV30 and TRBJ1-2; D unclear. CDR1 is GTSNPN, CDR2 SVGIG, per germline (reference sequence). The CDR3 extends over 11 amino acids. V was pared by 4 bases and J by 3 bases, with 6 bases between. The DNA of the CDR3 is TGTGCCTGGAACGTGGACTATGGCTACACCTTC. Amino acids: CAWNVDYGYTF.

The chain joins TRBV11-2 to TRBJ2-7; 9 nucleotides match TRBD1. Trimming cost V 1 base and J 5 bases; bases outside gene matches: 3. Germline V CDR1 and CDR2: SGHAT, FQNNGV. The CDR3 totals 14 residues. The CDR3, as DNA: TGTGCCAGCAGCTTAGGGACAGGGGACGACGAGCAGTACTTC. As protein: CASSLGTGDDEQYF.

The chain couples TRBV19 to TRBJ2-7, with 7 bases lining up with TRBD1. Germline V gives CDR1 LNHDA, CDR2 SQIVND (reference sequence). V dropped 6 bases and J dropped 0; count of bases not matched to a gene: 8. This CDR3 has 15 amino acids. CDR3 DNA: TGTGCCAGTAGGCCCCGGGACAGTCCCTCCTACGAGCAGTACTTC. Translation gives CASRPRDSPSYEQYF.

The chain joins TRBV11-2 to TRBJ1-5; the match to TRBD1 covers 7 bases. Losses at the gene ends were 0 bases for V and 2 bases for J; bases not matched to a gene: 4. This CDR3 has 16 residues. The germline gives CDR1 SGHAT, CDR2 FQNNGV. The CDR3 sequence is CASSLDGDRRNQPQHF. Here the CDR3 DNA reads TGTGCCAGCAGCTTAGATGGGGACAGACGCAATCAGCCCCAGCATTTT.

This chain connects TRBV5-1 to TRBJ2-7, with 12 bases fitting TRBD1. This CDR3 is 16 amino acids long. Trimming took 2 bases from V and 4 from J; bases not matched to a gene: 7. The V gene's germline CDR1 is SGHRS and CDR2 YFSETQ. CDR3 sequence reads: CASSFPGQGAGYEQYF. CDR3 DNA sequence: TGCGCCAGCAGCTTCCCGGGACAGGGGGCCGGGTACGAGCAGTACTTC.

The rearrangement links TRBV5-6 to TRBJ1-1, with no clear D. The CDR3 has 16 residues. Germline CDR1 and CDR2: SGHDT and YYEEEE. Trimming pared 0 bases from V and 0 bases from J, leaving 12 bases between. The CDR3 reads CASSLATGRMNTEAFF. CDR3 DNA sequence: TGTGCCAGCAGCTTGGCGACTGGGCGAATGAACACTGAAGCTTTCTTT.

V gene TRBV7-2 combines with J gene TRBJ1-2; a weak D match, TRBD1 (5 bases). V lost 1 base to trimming and J lost 10 bases, with 16 bases between them. From germline, CDR1 is SGHTA and CDR2 FQGNSA. CDR3 length equals 14 residues. CDR3 loop: CASSLGGPTGAYTF. CDR3 DNA: TGTGCCAGCAGCTTAGGGGGACCGACGGGAGCCTACACCTTC.

The chain uses TRBV2 and TRBJ1-1, with 7 nucleotides matching TRBD1. The V gene's germline CDR1 is SNHLY and CDR2 FYNNEI. The CDR3 consists of 15 residues. V was pared by 3 bases and J by 5 bases, with 9 bases of the junction left unmatched. DNA for the CDR3: TGTGCCAGCAGTGACCGACAGGGAGGAAAAACTGAAGCTTTCTTT. Amino acid sequence: CASSDRQGGKTEAFF. The whole variable domain, remainder taken from reference TRBV2 and TRBJ1-1, is EPEVTQTPSHQVTQMGQEVILRCVPISNHLYFYWYRQILGQKVEFLVSFYNNEISEKSEIFDDQFSVERPDGSNFTLKIRSTKLEDSAMYFCASSDRQGGKTEAFFGQGTRLTVV.

The rearrangement joins TRBV25-1 to TRBJ1-2; no definite D call. Germline V CDR1 and CDR2: MGHDK, SYGVNS. This CDR3 has 16 residues. Trimming left V 5 bases short and J 4 bases short, with 20 bases between. CDR3 in amino acids: CASSPLLPPLGYGYTF. CDR3 sequence (DNA): TGTGCCAGCAGTCCCCTGCTACCCCCTCTCGGCTATGGCTACACCTTC.

This rearrangement joins TRBV6-4 to TRBJ2-3; unclear D gene. CDR3 length: 14 amino acids. In germline, CDR1 is MRHNA, CDR2 SNTAGT. V lost 3 bases and J 1 base, leaving 8 bases between the germline ends. The CDR3 loop is CASSETRGTDTQYF. The CDR3 nucleotides read TGTGCCAGCAGTGAAACGCGAGGCACAGATACGCAGTATTTT.

The chain couples TRBV28 to TRBJ2-4; maybe TRBD2 (5 bases). The CDR3 length is 14 residues. Trimming pared 5 bases from V and 6 bases from J, leaving 14 bases between. Germline V gene data show CDR1 as MDHEN and CDR2 as SYDVKM. In DNA, the CDR3 is TGTGCCAGCAGTCCCCCGCGGGTAGGAAACATTCAGTACTTC. It is translated as CASSPPRVGNIQYF.

The chain is built from TRBV2 and TRBJ2-1, with D perhaps matching TRBD1 or TRBD2 (6 bases each). This CDR3 comprises 16 residues. The V end lost 6 bases, the J end lost 3 bases, and 18 bases lay between the germline ends. Germline CDR1 reads SNHLY; CDR2 reads FYNNEI. CDR3 DNA sequence: TGTGCCAGCAGCCTATCGGGGGCTAGCATCTACAATGAGCAGTTCTTC. It yields the protein CASSLSGASIYNEQFF.

This clone was found once. The rearrangement joins TRBV2 to TRBJ2-7; tentative D call: TRBD2 (6 bases). There are 15 residues in the CDR3. The ends were cut back, 2 bases at V and 0 bases at J, with 11 bases in the middle. Germline V gene data show CDR1 as SNHLY and CDR2 as FYNNEI. CDR3 in amino acids: CASSEWDGGSYEQYF. CDR3 nucleotides: TGTGCCAGCAGTGAATGGGACGGGGGCTCCTACGAGCAGTACTTC. Drawing the rest from reference TRBV2 and TRBJ2-7, the complete variable domain is EPEVTQTPSHQVTQMGQEVILRCVPISNHLYFYWYRQILGQKVEFLVSFYNNEISEKSEIFDDQFSVERPDGSNFTLKIRSTKLEDSAMYFCASSEWDGGSYEQYFGPGTRLTVT.

This chain joins TRBV6-5 and TRBJ1-2; no definite D call. The germline V gene encodes CDR1 MNHEY and CDR2 SVGAGI. Trimming shortened V by 6 bases and J by 8 bases, and 16 bases separated the two germline ends. The CDR3 is 13 residues long. CDR3 residues: CASSLDGFRGYTF. In DNA form, the CDR3 reads TGTGCCAGCAGCCTCGACGGCTTCCGGGGCTACACCTTC.